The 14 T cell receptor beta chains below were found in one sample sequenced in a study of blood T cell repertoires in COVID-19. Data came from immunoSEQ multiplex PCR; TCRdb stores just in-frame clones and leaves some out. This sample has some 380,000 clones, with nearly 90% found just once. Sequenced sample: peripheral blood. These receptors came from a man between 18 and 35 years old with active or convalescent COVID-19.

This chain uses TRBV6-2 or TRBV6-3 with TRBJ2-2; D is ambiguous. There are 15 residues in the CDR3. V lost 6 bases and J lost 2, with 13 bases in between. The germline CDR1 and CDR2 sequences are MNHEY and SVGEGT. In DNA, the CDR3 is TGTGCCAGCAGCCTTACGTCAGTTAACACCGGGGAGCTGTTTTTT. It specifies CASSLTSVNTGELFF.

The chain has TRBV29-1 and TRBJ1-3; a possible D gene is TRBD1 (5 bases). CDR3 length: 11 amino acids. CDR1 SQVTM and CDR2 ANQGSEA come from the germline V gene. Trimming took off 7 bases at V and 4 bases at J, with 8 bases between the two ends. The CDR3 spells CSGGLGNTIYF. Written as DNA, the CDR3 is TGCAGCGGGGGACTGGGAAACACCATATATTTT.

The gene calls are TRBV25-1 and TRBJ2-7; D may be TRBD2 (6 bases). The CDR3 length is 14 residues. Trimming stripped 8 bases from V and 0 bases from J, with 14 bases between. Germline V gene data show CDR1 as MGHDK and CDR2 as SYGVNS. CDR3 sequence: CASGGTESSYEQYF. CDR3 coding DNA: TGTGCCAGCGGCGGGACGGAAAGCTCCTACGAGCAGTACTTC.

CDR3 nucleotide sequence: TGTGCCAGCAGTTACCGGGACAGGGAGAACACTGAAGCTTTCTTT. It translates to CASSYRDRENTEAFF. The chain recombines TRBV6-9 with TRBJ1-1; TRBD1 aligns across 9 bases. V was clipped by 3 bases and J by 1 base; unmatched bases: 3. The V gene's germline CDR1 is MNHGY and CDR2 SVAAGI. CDR3 length: 15 amino acids.

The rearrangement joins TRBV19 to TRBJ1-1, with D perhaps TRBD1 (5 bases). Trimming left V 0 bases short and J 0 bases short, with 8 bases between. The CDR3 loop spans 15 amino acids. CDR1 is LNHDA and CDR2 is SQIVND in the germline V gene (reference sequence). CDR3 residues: CASSIDQGMNTEAFF. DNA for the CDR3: TGTGCCAGTAGTATAGATCAGGGAATGAACACTGAAGCTTTCTTT.

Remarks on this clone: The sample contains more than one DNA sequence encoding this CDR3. CDR3 sequence (DNA): TGTGCCAGCAGTTTGGGACACTCCTATGGCTACACCTTC. Residues: CASSLGHSYGYTF. V is TRBV27 and J is TRBJ1-2, with D possibly TRBD1 on 6 matching bases. V was pared by 3 bases and J by 4 bases, with 9 bases between. CDR1 and CDR2 (germline): MNHEY, SMNVEV (reference sequence). The CDR3 loop spans 13 amino acids.

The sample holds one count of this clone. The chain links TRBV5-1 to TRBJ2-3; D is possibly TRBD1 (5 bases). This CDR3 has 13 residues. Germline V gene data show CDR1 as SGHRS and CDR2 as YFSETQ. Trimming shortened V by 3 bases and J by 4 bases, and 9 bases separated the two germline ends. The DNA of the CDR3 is TGCGCCAGCAGCTCCAGGGAACCAGATACGCAGTATTTT. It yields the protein CASSSREPDTQYF. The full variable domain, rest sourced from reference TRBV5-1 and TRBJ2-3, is KAGVTQTPRYLIKTRGQQVTLSCSPISGHRSVSWYQQTPGQGLQFLFEYFSETQRNKGNFPGRFSGRQFSNSRSEMNVSTLELGDSALYLCASSSREPDTQYFGPGTRLTVL.

This CDR3 reads CASSPGQGSLLNSPLHF. The CDR3 DNA sequence: TGTGCCAGCTCACCGGGACAGGGATCCCTATTGAATTCACCCCTCCACTTT. The chain is built from TRBV18 and TRBJ1-6; 9 bases are a match to TRBD1. The length of the CDR3 is 17 residues. CDR1 is KGHSH and CDR2 is LQKENI in the germline V gene. With 3 bases clipped from V and 7 bases from J, the junction kept 10 bases outside the gene matches.

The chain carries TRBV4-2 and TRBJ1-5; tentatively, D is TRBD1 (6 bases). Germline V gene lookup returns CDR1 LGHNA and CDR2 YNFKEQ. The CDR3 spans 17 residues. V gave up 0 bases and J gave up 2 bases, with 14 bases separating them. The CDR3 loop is CASSQEVGAGGNQPQHF. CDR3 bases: TGTGCCAGCAGCCAAGAGGTGGGGGCTGGGGGCAATCAGCCCCAGCATTTT.

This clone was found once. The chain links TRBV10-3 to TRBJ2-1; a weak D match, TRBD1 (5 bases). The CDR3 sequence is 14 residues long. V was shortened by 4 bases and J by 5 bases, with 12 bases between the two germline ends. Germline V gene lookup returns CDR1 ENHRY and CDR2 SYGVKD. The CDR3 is CAISVTDTNNEQFF. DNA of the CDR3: TGTGCCATCAGTGTGACGGACACAAACAATGAGCAGTTCTTC.

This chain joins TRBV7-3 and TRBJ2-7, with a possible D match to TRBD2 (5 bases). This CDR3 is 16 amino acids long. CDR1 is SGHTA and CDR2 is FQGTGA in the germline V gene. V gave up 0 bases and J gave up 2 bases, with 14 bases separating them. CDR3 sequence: CASSLTSGRPTYEQYF. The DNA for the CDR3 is TGTGCCAGCAGCTTAACTTCTGGGAGACCCACCTACGAGCAGTACTTC.

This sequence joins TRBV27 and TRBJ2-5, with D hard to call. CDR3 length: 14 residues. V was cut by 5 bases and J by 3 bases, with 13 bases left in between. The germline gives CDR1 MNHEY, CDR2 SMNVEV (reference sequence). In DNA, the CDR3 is TGTGCCAGCAGTCCCTTTGTGTTCGAAGAGACCCAGTACTTC. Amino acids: CASSPFVFEETQYF.

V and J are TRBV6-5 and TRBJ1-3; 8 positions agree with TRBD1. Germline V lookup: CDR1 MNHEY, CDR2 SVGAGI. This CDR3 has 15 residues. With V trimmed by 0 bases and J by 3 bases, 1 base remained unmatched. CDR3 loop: CASSYSTGVGNTIYF. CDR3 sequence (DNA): TGTGCCAGCAGTTACTCGACAGGGGTTGGAAACACCATATATTTT.

CDR3 in amino acids: CASSYRTSGIQETQYF. CDR3 DNA: TGTGCCAGCAGCTATAGGACTAGCGGCATCCAAGAGACCCAGTACTTC. The chain is built from TRBV6-2 or TRBV6-3 and TRBJ2-5, with 10 positions matching TRBD2. This CDR3 comprises 16 residues. J was trimmed by 1 base and V by 6 bases; bases with no gene match: 8. Germline V gene data show CDR1 as MNHEY and CDR2 as SVGEGT.